A single sample gave rise to the 19 T cell receptor beta chains below, sequenced in a study of blood T cell repertoires in COVID-19. Data came from immunoSEQ multiplex PCR; TCRdb stores just in-frame clones and leaves some out. Among around 230,000 clones listed, 87% were seen once. Sequencing was done on a sample of PBMCs or T cells enriched from blood (not recorded which). Source of these receptors: a man aged 18 to 30 with acute COVID-19.

The chain employs TRBV19 and TRBJ1-1; TRBD1 aligns across 7 bases. Trimming at V came to 6 bases and at J to 3 bases, leaving 10 bases not matched to a gene. Germline V gene sequence: CDR1 LNHDA, CDR2 SQIVND (reference sequence). This CDR3 region has 15 residues. Here the CDR3 reads CASRAQGRGYTEAFF. The CDR3, as DNA: TGTGCCAGTAGGGCACAGGGGCGCGGGTACACTGAAGCTTTCTTT.

J is TRBJ1-2 and V is TRBV12-3 or TRBV12-4, with D possibly being TRBD1 (6 bases). The CDR3 totals 12 residues. V lost 7 bases to trimming and J lost 8 bases, with 14 bases between them. CDR3 DNA: TGTGCCAGCACCGGACTCACAGGGGGCTACACCTTC. It translates to CASTGLTGGYTF.

J is TRBJ1-6 and V is TRBV11-2, with D perhaps TRBD1 (6 bases). CDR1 and CDR2 (germline): SGHAT, FQNNGV. V lost 1 base and J lost 11, with 9 bases in between. This CDR3 spans 13 amino acids. Here the CDR3 DNA reads TGTGCCAGCAGCTTAGCAGGGGAGCCACCCCTCCACTTT. This translates into CASSLAGEPPLHF.

The gene calls are TRBV14 and TRBJ2-7; D not resolved. This CDR3 contains 15 residues. V was clipped by 2 bases and J by 2 bases, with 13 bases between them. Germline-derived CDR1 and CDR2 are SGHDN and FVKESK. CDR3 loop: CASSQITSMAYEQYF. For the CDR3, the DNA is TGTGCCAGCAGCCAAATTACGAGCATGGCCTACGAGCAGTACTTC.

This clone was detected only a few times. The chain employs TRBV28 and TRBJ1-5; D is unclear. This CDR3 is built from 16 residues. Trimming shortened V by 3 bases and J by 0 bases, and 12 bases separated the two germline ends. Germline CDR1 reads MDHEN; CDR2 reads SYDVKM. This CDR3 is CASSFGETYSNQPQHF. For the CDR3, the DNA is TGTGCCAGCAGTTTCGGGGAGACTTATAGCAATCAGCCCCAGCATTTT.

This rearrangement joins TRBV30 to TRBJ2-1; D may be TRBD2 (5 bases). The V gene's germline CDR1 is GTSNPN and CDR2 SVGIG (reference sequence). The germline V and J ends were trimmed by 1 base and 2 bases, with 9 bases remaining between them. The CDR3 runs 14 residues. The CDR3 region is CAWSGLATYNEQFF. For the CDR3, the DNA is TGTGCCTGGAGTGGGTTAGCGACCTACAATGAGCAGTTCTTC. The full variable domain, its missing parts supplied by reference TRBV30 and TRBJ2-1, is SQTIHQWPATLVQPVGSPLSLECTVEGTSNPNLYWYRQAAGRGLQLLFYSVGIGQISSEVPQNLSASRPQDRQFILSSKKLLLSDSGFYLCAWSGLATYNEQFFGPGTRLTVL.

J is TRBJ2-7 and V is TRBV3-1 (or the pseudogene TRBV3-2), with TRBD1 matching over 9 bases. V dropped 0 bases and J dropped 7; count of bases not matched to a gene: 10. CDR1 LGHDT and CDR2 YNNKEL come from the germline V gene (reference sequence). The CDR3 has 16 amino acids. CDR3 in amino acids: CASSQELRTGVNEQYF. In DNA, the CDR3 is TGTGCCAGCAGCCAAGAATTAAGGACAGGGGTGAATGAGCAGTACTTC.

The rearrangement uses TRBV5-4 and TRBJ1-4; D is ambiguous. From germline, CDR1 is SGHNT and CDR2 YYREEE (reference sequence). The CDR3 length is 12 residues. Trimming cost V 5 bases and J 10 bases, with 12 bases left between them. Here the CDR3 reads CASSLLAGKLFF. For the CDR3, the DNA is TGTGCCAGCAGTTTGCTAGCGGGAAAACTGTTTTTT. Based on the CDR3 plus reference TRBV5-4 and TRBJ1-4, the full variable domain is ETGVTQSPTHLIKTRGQQVTLRCSSQSGHNTVSWYQQALGQGPQFIFQYYREEENGRGNFPPRFSGLQFPNYSSELNVNALELDDSALYLCASSLLAGKLFFGSGTQLSVL.

Details on this clone: In the same sample, other DNA sequences code for this CDR3. The V call is TRBV3-1 (or the pseudogene TRBV3-2), the J call TRBJ1-1; no reliable D call. Germline CDR1 is LGHDT and CDR2 is YNNKEL (reference sequence). The CDR3 sequence is 13 residues long. Trimming stripped 4 bases from V and 1 base from J, with 7 bases between. CDR3: CASSLRQNTEAFF. The CDR3 bases are TGTGCCAGCAGCCTCCGACAGAACACTGAAGCTTTCTTT.

V usage is TRBV11-1 and J usage is TRBJ2-5; TRBD1 matches at 7 bases. V trimming: 0 bases; J trimming: 1 base; junction bases outside the gene matches: 5. The CDR3 extends over 16 amino acids. Germline CDR1 reads SGHAT; CDR2 reads FQDESV (reference sequence). The CDR3 sequence: CASSLAQGDAQETQYF. In DNA, the CDR3 is TGTGCCAGCAGCTTAGCTCAGGGGGACGCCCAAGAGACCCAGTACTTC.

The rearrangement uses TRBV5-1 and TRBJ2-7; 7 bases match TRBD1. Germline CDR1 SGHRS, CDR2 YFSETQ. The CDR3 contains 13 residues. J gave up 2 bases and V 4 bases, and 3 bases lay outside the gene matches. CDR3 sequence reads: CASSVTGAYEQYF. The CDR3 DNA sequence: TGCGCCAGCAGCGTTACAGGGGCCTACGAGCAGTACTTC.

The chain joins TRBV11-3 to TRBJ2-1, with 7 bases matching TRBD1. CDR3 length equals 16 residues. CDR1 is SGHNT and CDR2 is YENEEA in the germline V gene. Unmatched junction bases numbered 10, after V lost 1 base and J lost 7 bases. CDR3 nucleotide sequence: TGTGCCAGCAGCTTAGGACACAGGACAGGTACAAATGAGCAGTTCTTC. Protein: CASSLGHRTGTNEQFF.

This rearrangement joins TRBV29-1 to TRBJ1-3; 8 bases line up with TRBD1. The V gene's germline CDR1 is SQVTM and CDR2 ANQGSEA. This CDR3 contains 16 residues. Trimming removed 6 bases from V and 1 base from J; junction bases left unmatched: 11. The CDR3 here is CSVRTGSGTSGNTIYF. In DNA, the CDR3 is TGCAGCGTCAGGACAGGGAGCGGGACATCTGGAAACACCATATATTTT.

The rearrangement uses TRBV4-1 and TRBJ1-3, with D unclear. Germline V gene sequence: CDR1 MGHRA, CDR2 YSYEKL. Deletions cut 1 base from V and 3 bases from J, with 16 bases between. This CDR3 is 17 amino acids long. The CDR3 sequence is CASSQVTRPLYGNTIYF. CDR3 nucleotides: TGCGCCAGCAGCCAAGTGACTAGGCCCCTCTATGGAAACACCATATATTTT.

This clone was observed once. The chain recombines TRBV11-3 with TRBJ2-3; possibly TRBD1 for D (6 bases). CDR1 and CDR2 from the germline V gene are SGHNT and YENEEA. V lost 8 bases to trimming and J lost 4 bases, with 19 bases between them. This CDR3 region has 15 residues. CDR3 nucleotides: TGTGCCAGCCAGAATCACAGGGAGAGGGCAGATACGCAGTATTTT. It yields the protein CASQNHRERADTQYF.

The V and J genes are TRBV5-4 and TRBJ1-1; TRBD1 is a possible D gene (6 bases). The CDR3 spans 15 residues. Trimming removed 0 bases from V and 0 bases from J, with 9 bases in between. CDR1 is SGHNT and CDR2 is YYREEE in the germline V gene (reference sequence). Here the CDR3 reads CASSLEGHMNTEAFF. The CDR3 DNA sequence: TGTGCCAGCAGCTTGGAGGGACACATGAACACTGAAGCTTTCTTT.

The chain recombines TRBV7-2 with TRBJ1-2; the match to TRBD1 covers 9 bases. This CDR3 is 13 amino acids long. The J segment lost 9 bases and the V segment lost 3 bases, leaving 5 bases of the junction unmatched. Germline V CDR1 and CDR2: SGHTA, FQGNSA. CDR3 protein: CASSFGQGRSYTF. For the CDR3, the DNA is TGTGCCAGCAGCTTCGGACAGGGGCGAAGCTACACCTTC.

The chain joins TRBV4-1 to TRBJ1-3; tentatively, D is TRBD1 (5 bases). The germline V and J ends were trimmed by 1 base and 0 bases, with 10 bases remaining between them. The CDR3 contains 16 residues. Germline V lookup: CDR1 MGHRA, CDR2 YSYEKL. The CDR3 loop reads CASSQVGAGSGNTIYF. Written as DNA, the CDR3 is TGCGCCAGCAGCCAAGTAGGGGCAGGCTCTGGAAACACCATATATTTT.

This chain connects TRBV6-2 or TRBV6-3 to TRBJ2-7; 8 bases are shared with TRBD1. There are 13 residues in the CDR3. Trimming at V came to 5 bases and at J to 5 bases, leaving 5 bases not matched to a gene. CDR1 is MNHEY and CDR2 is SVGEGT in the germline V gene. In DNA, the CDR3 is TGTGCCAGCAGTCCCGACAGGGGCCACGAGCAGTACTTC. This codes for CASSPDRGHEQYF.